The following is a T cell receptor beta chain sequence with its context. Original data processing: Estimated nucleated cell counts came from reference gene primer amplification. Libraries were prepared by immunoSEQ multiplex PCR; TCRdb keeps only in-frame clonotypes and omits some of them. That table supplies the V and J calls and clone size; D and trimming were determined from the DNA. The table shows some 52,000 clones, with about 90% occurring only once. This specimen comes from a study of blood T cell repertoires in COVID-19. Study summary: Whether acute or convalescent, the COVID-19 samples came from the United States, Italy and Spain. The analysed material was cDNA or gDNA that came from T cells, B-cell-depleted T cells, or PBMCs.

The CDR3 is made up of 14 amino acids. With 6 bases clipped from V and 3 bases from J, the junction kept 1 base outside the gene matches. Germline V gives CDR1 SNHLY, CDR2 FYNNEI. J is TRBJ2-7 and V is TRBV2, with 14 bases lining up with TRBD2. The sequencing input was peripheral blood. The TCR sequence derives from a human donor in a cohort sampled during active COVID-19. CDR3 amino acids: CASRGTSGSYEQYF. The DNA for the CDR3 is TGTGCCAGCAGGGGGACTAGCGGGAGCTACGAGCAGTACTTC.